The 3 T cell receptor beta chains below were found in one sample sequenced in a study of blood T cell repertoires in COVID-19. Some clones are missing from TCRdb's copy, which holds only in-frame ones; the method was immunoSEQ multiplex PCR. The sample contains over 200,000 clones, roughly 90% of which appear only once. The sequencing sample was made of peripheral blood. The receptors here all came from a man in his 60s with COVID-19, enrolled during active disease.

The chain is built from TRBV19 and TRBJ1-3, with TRBD1 as a possible D gene (5 bases). Germline CDR1 LNHDA, CDR2 SQIVND (reference sequence). The V and J ends lost 7 bases and 0 bases respectively, with 10 bases between them. The CDR3 totals 14 residues. As DNA, the CDR3 is TGTGCCAGTATCGGAGACAGCTCTGGAAACACCATATATTTT. As protein: CASIGDSSGNTIYF.

J is TRBJ2-7 and V is TRBV18; 11 bases are a match to TRBD2. The CDR3 totals 15 residues. The V gene end was trimmed by 6 bases and the J gene end by 6 bases; junction bases not matched to a gene: 10. Germline lookup yields CDR1 KGHSH and CDR2 LQKENI. CDR3 DNA sequence: TGTGCCAGCTCCCCTAAGACTAGCGGGACAAGCGAGCAGTACTTC. This sequence encodes CASSPKTSGTSEQYF.

V gene TRBV7-6 combines with J gene TRBJ1-1, with TRBD1 matching over 9 bases. The CDR3 length is 16 residues. Germline-derived CDR1 and CDR2 are SGHVS and FNYEAQ. The V and J ends lost 4 bases and 5 bases, in that order; junction bases with no gene match: 11. The CDR3 here is CASSSIEQGARTEAFF. As DNA, the CDR3 is TGTGCCAGCAGCTCGATAGAACAGGGGGCGCGGACTGAAGCTTTCTTT.